The clone carrying this T cell receptor beta chain occurred many times. Its antigen is currently unknown. The source material, RNA transcripts, was used to amplify TCR beta CDR3 regions. When the TCR CDR3 underwent first-round RT-PCR, the HTBI primer set was used. MiXCR, run by TCRdb on the multiplex PCR reads, gives a single entry per CDR3 protein. The table records 750,000 to 900,000 distinct CDR3 sequences, 35% to 45% of them present only once. The sample comes from a study of T cells in Graves' hyperthyroidism and ophthalmopathy. Findings and caveats of the study: Most expanded thyroid clonotypes above 0.001 recurred in blood.

This CDR3 comprises 12 residues. Germline-derived CDR1 and CDR2 are SEHNR and FQNEAQ (reference sequence). The V gene lost 3 bases and the J gene lost 5 bases, with 4 bases spanning the gap. The TCR comes from a man between 18 and 35 years old with Graves' hyperthyroidism. What was sequenced was blood. The V call is TRBV7-9, the J call TRBJ2-2; D uncertain. Here the CDR3 reads CASSFWTGELFF. The CDR3, as DNA: TGTGCCAGCAGCTTTTGGACCGGGGAGCTGTTTTTT.